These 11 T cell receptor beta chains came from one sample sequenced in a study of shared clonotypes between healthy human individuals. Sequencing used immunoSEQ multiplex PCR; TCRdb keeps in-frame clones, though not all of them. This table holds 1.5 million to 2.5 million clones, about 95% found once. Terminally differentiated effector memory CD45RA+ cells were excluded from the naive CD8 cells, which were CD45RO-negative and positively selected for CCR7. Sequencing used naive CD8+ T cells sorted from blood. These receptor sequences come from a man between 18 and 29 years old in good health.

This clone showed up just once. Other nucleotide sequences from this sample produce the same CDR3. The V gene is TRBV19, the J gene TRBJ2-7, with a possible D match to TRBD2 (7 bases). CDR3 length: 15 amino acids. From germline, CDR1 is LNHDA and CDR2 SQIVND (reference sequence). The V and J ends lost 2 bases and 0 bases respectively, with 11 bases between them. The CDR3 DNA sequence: TGTGCCAGTAGTATACGCGGGGGCTACTCCTACGAGCAGTACTTC. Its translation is CASSIRGGYSYEQYF.

The CDR3 DNA sequence: TGTGCCAGCAGTGAAGTCGGCAGCGACTACGAGCAGTACTTC. It is translated as CASSEVGSDYEQYF. The V gene is TRBV2, the J gene TRBJ2-7; D is uncertain. The germline V and J ends were trimmed by 1 base and 3 bases, with 10 bases remaining between them. There are 14 residues in the CDR3. Germline CDR1 and CDR2: SNHLY and FYNNEI.

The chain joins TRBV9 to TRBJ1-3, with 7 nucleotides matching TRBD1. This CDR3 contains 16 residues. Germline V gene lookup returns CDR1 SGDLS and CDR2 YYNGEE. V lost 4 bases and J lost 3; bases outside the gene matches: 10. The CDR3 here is CASSPGTEGNGNTIYF. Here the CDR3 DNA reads TGTGCCAGCAGCCCAGGGACAGAGGGAAATGGAAACACCATATATTTT.

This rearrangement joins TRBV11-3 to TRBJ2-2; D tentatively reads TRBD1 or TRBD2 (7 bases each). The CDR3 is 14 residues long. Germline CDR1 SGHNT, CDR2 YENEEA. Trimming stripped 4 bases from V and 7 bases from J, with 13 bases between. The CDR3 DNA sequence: TGTGCCAGCAGCTCCACAGGGGAGGGCGGGGAGCTGTTTTTT. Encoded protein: CASSSTGEGGELFF. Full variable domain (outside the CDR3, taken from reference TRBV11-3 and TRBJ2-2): EAGVVQSPRYKIIEKKQPVAFWCNPISGHNTLYWYLQNLGQGPELLIRYENEEAVDDSQLPKDRFSAERLKGVDSTLKIQPAELGDSAVYLCASSSTGEGGELFFGEGSRLTVL.

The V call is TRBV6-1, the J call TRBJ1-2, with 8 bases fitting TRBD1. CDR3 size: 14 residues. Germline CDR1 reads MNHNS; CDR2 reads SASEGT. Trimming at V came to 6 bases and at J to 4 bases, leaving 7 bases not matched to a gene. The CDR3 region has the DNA TGTGCCAGCAGCGAGAACAGGGGGGGCTATGGCTACACCTTC. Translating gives CASSENRGGYGYTF.

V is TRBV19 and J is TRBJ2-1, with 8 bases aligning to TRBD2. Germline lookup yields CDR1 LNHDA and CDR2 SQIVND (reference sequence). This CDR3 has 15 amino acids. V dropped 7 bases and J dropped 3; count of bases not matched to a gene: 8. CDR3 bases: TGTGCCAGTAATTGGGGACTAGGGGACTACAATGAGCAGTTCTTC. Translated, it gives CASNWGLGDYNEQFF.

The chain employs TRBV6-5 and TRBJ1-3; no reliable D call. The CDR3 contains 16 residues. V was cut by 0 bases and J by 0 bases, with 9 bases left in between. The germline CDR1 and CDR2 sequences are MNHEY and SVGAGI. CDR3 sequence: CASSYSPGSSGNTIYF. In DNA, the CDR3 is TGTGCCAGCAGTTACTCGCCAGGCAGCTCTGGAAACACCATATATTTT.

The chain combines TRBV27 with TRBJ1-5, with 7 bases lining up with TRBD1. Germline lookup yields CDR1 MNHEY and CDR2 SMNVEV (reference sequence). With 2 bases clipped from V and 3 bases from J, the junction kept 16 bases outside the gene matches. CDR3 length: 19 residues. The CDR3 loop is CASSLIGPSQGTSNQPQHF. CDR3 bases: TGTGCCAGCAGTTTAATAGGACCTTCACAGGGGACCTCCAATCAGCCCCAGCATTTT.

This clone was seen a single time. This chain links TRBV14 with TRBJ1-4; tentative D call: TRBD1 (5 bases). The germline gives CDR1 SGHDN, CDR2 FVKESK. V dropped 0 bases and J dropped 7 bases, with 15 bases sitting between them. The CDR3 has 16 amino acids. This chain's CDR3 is CASSQDLRGEGEKLFF. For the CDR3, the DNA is TGTGCCAGCAGCCAAGATCTACGAGGGGAGGGTGAAAAACTGTTTTTT.

CDR3 sequence reads: CASSLGGPREANTEAFF. The CDR3 nucleotides are TGTGCCAGCAGCTTAGGGGGGCCCCGAGAAGCAAACACTGAAGCTTTCTTT. This chain joins TRBV7-9 and TRBJ1-1; maybe TRBD1 (6 bases). Looked up from germline, CDR1 is SEHNR and CDR2 is FQNEAQ (reference sequence). The germline V and J ends were trimmed by 1 base and 2 bases, with 17 bases remaining between them. The CDR3 is 17 residues long.

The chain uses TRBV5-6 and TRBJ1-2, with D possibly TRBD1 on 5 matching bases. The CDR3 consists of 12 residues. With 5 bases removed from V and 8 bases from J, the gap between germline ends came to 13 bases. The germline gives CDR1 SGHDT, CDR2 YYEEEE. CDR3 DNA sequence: TGTGCCAGCAGTGATGACAGCAGGGGCTACACCTTC. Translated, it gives CASSDDSRGYTF.